Listed below are T cell receptor beta chains from one sample, sequenced in a study of T cell responses to AZD1222 COVID-19 vaccine. Assay: immunoSEQ multiplex PCR; the TCRdb copy retains only in-frame clones and omits some. The data show some 88,000 clones, with 90% seen just once and 5% to 6% held by the top ten. The specimen was peripheral blood, collected 28 days after the second AZD1222 dose. Receptors were obtained from an adult who received the AZD1222 COVID-19 vaccine. The CDR3 runs from the conserved cysteine through the conserved F or W. D genes are given only for firm matches. Rows may omit the clone size; those that give it use once, few, many or a size class.

v_call	j_call	clone_size	d_call	cdr3_nt	cdr3_aa
TRBV5-4	TRBJ2-4	NA	TRBD2	TGTGCCAGCAGCAGCGGACTAGGGTTGATGAACATTCAGTACTTC	CASSSGLGLMNIQYF
TRBV21-1	TRBJ1-2	NA	NA	TGTGCCAGCAGCGAGGGACGGATCATTTGGGACTATGGCTACACCTTC	CASSEGRIIWDYGYTF
TRBV6-1	TRBJ1-2	few	NA	TGTGCCAGCAGTGAATCCCAGGGATTAGGTGGCTACACCTTC	CASSESQGLGGYTF
TRBV6-4	TRBJ2-4	NA	NA	TGTGCCAGCAGCCAAGCAACAGCGCGGGCCAAAAACATTCAGTACTTC	CASSQATARAKNIQYF
TRBV11-2	TRBJ2-7	NA	TRBD2	TGTGCCAGCAGCTTCTTACGGGGGGGTAGCGAGCAGTACTTC	CASSFLRGGSEQYF
TRBV27	TRBJ2-7	NA	NA	TGTGCCAGCAGTTTCACCGGGTCGAGTTTTTACTACGAGCAGTACTTC	CASSFTGSSFYYEQYF
TRBV19	TRBJ1-2	NA	NA	TGTGCCAGTAGTATGATGGGCAGCATCTATGGCTACACCTTC	CASSMMGSIYGYTF
TRBV2	TRBJ2-1	NA	TRBD2	TGTGCCAGCACGGGACTAGCGGGGGGACAGAACAATGAGCAGTTCTTC	CASTGLAGGQNNEQFF
TRBV3-1/TRBV3-2	TRBJ1-1	NA	NA	TGTGCCAGCAGCCAAGGTCCCTGGGCTGAAGCTTTCTTT	CASSQGPWAEAFF
TRBV6-5	TRBJ1-4	NA	TRBD1	TGTGCCAGCAGTTACGGACAGGGAACTAATGAAAAACTGTTTTTT	CASSYGQGTNEKLFF
TRBV5-1	TRBJ1-2	NA	TRBD1	TGCGCCAGCAGCTCACAGGGGGCGTTGTATGGCTACACCTTC	CASSSQGALYGYTF
TRBV6-6	TRBJ1-1	NA	TRBD1	TGTGCCAGCAGCTTGACAGGGGGGAACACTGAAGCTTTCTTT	CASSLTGGNTEAFF
TRBV2	TRBJ2-1	NA	NA	TGTGCCAGCAGTAAAGGTGGACTGACCTACAATGAGCAGTTCTTC	CASSKGGLTYNEQFF
TRBV7-2	TRBJ2-1	NA	NA	TGTGCCAGCAGCCCTACTGTGAATGAGCAGTTCTTC	CASSPTVNEQFF
TRBV28	TRBJ1-6	NA	NA	TGTGCCAGCACCCCGGCGGGGTCCTATAATTCACCCCTCCACTTT	CASTPAGSYNSPLHF
TRBV9	TRBJ1-3	NA	TRBD1	TGTGCCAGCGCAGGAGGACAGGGAAGGAACACCATATATTTT	CASAGGQGRNTIYF
TRBV7-2	TRBJ2-7	NA	TRBD2	TGTGCCAGCGGATCCGGACTAGCTGGGGTGAGGCAGTACTTC	CASGSGLAGVRQYF
TRBV6-5	TRBJ1-3	NA	TRBD1	TGTGCCAGCAGGGGACAGGGATCGGGAAACACCATATATTTT	CASRGQGSGNTIYF
TRBV25-1	TRBJ2-7	NA	TRBD1	TGTGCCAGCGCTAGCCGGGACAGGGCTGACAACGAGCAGTACTTC	CASASRDRADNEQYF
TRBV10-3	TRBJ1-4	NA	NA	TGTGCCTCCACGGGGGGGGTAGGAGAAAAACTGTTTTTT	CASTGGVGEKLFF
TRBV7-2	TRBJ1-4	NA	TRBD1	TGTGCCAGCAGCCTAAGACCCGGGACAGGGGATGAAAAACTGTTTTTT	CASSLRPGTGDEKLFF
TRBV6-1	TRBJ1-3	NA	NA	TGTGCCAGCAGTGACCAACCGGGGCCCGGAAACACCATATATTTT	CASSDQPGPGNTIYF
TRBV28	TRBJ2-7	NA	TRBD1	TGTGCCAGCAGTGCAACCAGACAGGGGCGCGAGCAGTACTTC	CASSATRQGREQYF
TRBV5-1	TRBJ1-6	NA	NA	TGCGCCAGCAGCTTGGGGGCAGGTGGTAGTATATTGTCACCCCTCCACTTT	CASSLGAGGSILSPLHF
TRBV5-8	TRBJ2-7	NA	TRBD1	TGTGCCAGCAGTTCGTCCGGGACAGGGGGCAATGAAGCCTTC	CASSSSGTGGNEAF
TRBV12-3/TRBV12-4	TRBJ1-1	NA	NA	TGTGCCAGCATTGCCAACACTGAAGCTTTCTTT	CASIANTEAFF
TRBV11-1	TRBJ2-1	NA	NA	TGTGCCAGCAGCTTAGGGAACCGACGCTCCTACAATGAGCAGTTCTTC	CASSLGNRRSYNEQFF
TRBV11-2	TRBJ1-2	NA	NA	TGTGCCAGCAGCTTAGAATCCCTCTCTAGGGGTGTTTCTAACTATGGCTACACCTTC	CASSLESLSRGVSNYGYTF
TRBV9	TRBJ2-2	NA	TRBD2	TGTGCCAGCAGCAGGGGACTAGCGGGGGGAGGAAACACCGGGGAGCTGTTTTTT	CASSRGLAGGGNTGELFF
TRBV6-5	TRBJ2-3	NA	NA	TGTGCCAGCAGTTACGGGTCAGACCGCACAGATACGCAGTATTTT	CASSYGSDRTDTQYF
TRBV3-1/TRBV3-2	TRBJ1-3	NA	TRBD1	TGTGCCAGCAGCCCTTTGACAGGGGGCTCCTTCTCTGGAAACACCATATATTTT	CASSPLTGGSFSGNTIYF
TRBV5-8	TRBJ1-2	NA	TRBD1	TGTGCCAGCAGCTTAGGACAGGGGAGAAACCGGGGCTACACCTTC	CASSLGQGRNRGYTF
TRBV5-1	TRBJ2-5	NA	TRBD2	TGCGCCAGCAGCTCGACTAGCGGGGGAGAGACCCAGTACTTC	CASSSTSGGETQYF